Listed below are T cell receptor beta chains from one sample, sequenced in a study of blood T cell repertoires in COVID-19. TCRdb's copy holds only in-frame clones and misses some; the assay was immunoSEQ multiplex PCR. The repertoire holds some 230,000 clones, around 89% seen once, with over 3% in the top ten. The sequencing sample was made of PBMCs or T cells enriched from blood (not recorded which). These receptors originate from a woman younger than 35 in a cohort exposed to, infected with or recovered from COVID-19 (not recorded which). The CDR3 runs from the conserved cysteine through the conserved F or W. The D gene is left open where the match is weak. Clone size, where shown, is once, few, many, or a class for clones that have expanded.

TGTGCCAGCAGGTCGGGACAGGGTGGCTCGAACACCGGGGAGCTGTTTTTT	CASRSGQGGSNTGELFF	TRBV7-3	TRBJ2-2	NA	TRBD1
TGTGCCAGCGGGCGGGAGGGAGCCAAAAACATTCAGTACTTC	CASGREGAKNIQYF	TRBV13	TRBJ2-4	NA	TRBD2
TGCGCCAGCAGCAGTACTAGCGGGGGGGCCGGGGAGCAGTTCTTC	CASSSTSGGAGEQFF	TRBV5-1	TRBJ2-1	once	TRBD2
TGTGCCAGCACCGGCAGGTCCCAAAAGACCCAGTACTTC	CASTGRSQKTQYF	TRBV2	TRBJ2-5	NA	NA
TGCGCCAGCAGCTTGGACAGGGCAGGTGGAAACACCATATATTTT	CASSLDRAGGNTIYF	TRBV5-1	TRBJ1-3	NA	NA
TGCGCCAGCAGCCCGGGACTAGGCGGGGAGCTGTTTTTT	CASSPGLGGELFF	TRBV10-1	TRBJ2-2	NA	TRBD2
TGTGCCAGCAGCTCACCGGGACAGGGCTGGGGTGAAAAACTGTTTTTT	CASSSPGQGWGEKLFF	TRBV7-9	TRBJ1-4	NA	TRBD1
TGTGCCAGCTCAAGCAACGCAGGGGTGGAGGACATTCAGTACTTC	CASSSNAGVEDIQYF	TRBV18	TRBJ2-4	NA	NA
TGTGCCAGCAGCCCTAGACAGGGTAAAGGAAAAACTGAAGCTTTCTTT	CASSPRQGKGKTEAFF	TRBV27	TRBJ1-1	NA	TRBD1
TGTGCCAGCAGCGTAGCCTCGAACACTGAAGCTTTCTTT	CASSVASNTEAFF	TRBV9	TRBJ1-1	NA	NA
TGTGCCACCAGTGATTATGAGGGTCGCGGCTACACCTTC	CATSDYEGRGYTF	TRBV24-1	TRBJ1-2	NA	NA
TGTGCCAGCAGTCCCGGGGACAGGGACTATGGCTACACCTTC	CASSPGDRDYGYTF	TRBV28	TRBJ1-2	NA	TRBD1
TGTGCCAGCAGCCCAAACAGCTATGGCTACACCTTC	CASSPNSYGYTF	TRBV7-8	TRBJ1-2	NA	NA
TGTGCCACCAGTGATTCCAACTCTGGGGCCAACGTCCTGACTTTC	CATSDSNSGANVLTF	TRBV24-1	TRBJ2-6	NA	NA
TGTGCCAGCAGTGAAGCAGGGGGAGTCCCAGATACGCAGTATTTT	CASSEAGGVPDTQYF	TRBV6-1	TRBJ2-3	NA	NA
TGTGCCAGCAGTTGGGACAGGGACTTTGGAAACACCATATATTTT	CASSWDRDFGNTIYF	TRBV7-9	TRBJ1-3	NA	TRBD1
TGTGCCAGTAGTATTCGGGGACAGGGGGGTGAAGCTTTCTTT	CASSIRGQGGEAFF	TRBV19	TRBJ1-1	NA	TRBD1
TGTGCCAGCAGCCCCCAGGGGGGCAGCGGGGGTTACGAGCAGTACTTC	CASSPQGGSGGYEQYF	TRBV7-3	TRBJ2-7	once	NA
TGTGCCAGCTCACCAGAGGGGGCGAGGACAGATACGCAGTATTTT	CASSPEGARTDTQYF	TRBV18	TRBJ2-3	NA	TRBD1
TGCGCCAGCAGCTTGGTCTCAGGGGGGAACACTGAAGCTTTCTTT	CASSLVSGGNTEAFF	TRBV5-1	TRBJ1-1	NA	TRBD1
TGCGCCAGCAGCTTGAGCGGGGAGAACACTGAAGCTTTCTTT	CASSLSGENTEAFF	TRBV5-1	TRBJ1-1	NA	NA
TGTGCCAGCCGACTACTACGGGATGAGCAGTTCTTC	CASRLLRDEQFF	TRBV2	TRBJ2-1	NA	NA
TGTGCCAGCAGTCACCCTAATAGCCACTACCCCGAGCAGTACTTC	CASSHPNSHYPEQYF	TRBV28	TRBJ2-7	NA	NA
TGTGCCAGCAGACAAGACGGGACTGAAGCTTTCTTT	CASRQDGTEAFF	TRBV12-3/TRBV12-4	TRBJ1-1	NA	NA
TGTGCCAGCAGCTTGGGACAGTTCGCGAACACCGGGGAGCTGTTTTTT	CASSLGQFANTGELFF	TRBV5-6	TRBJ2-2	NA	NA
TGTGCCTGGAGTGAACAGGGGAATACTGAAGCTTTCTTT	CAWSEQGNTEAFF	TRBV30	TRBJ1-1	few	TRBD1
TGTGCCAGCAGGCCCAGCTCCTATAATTCACCCCTCCACTTT	CASRPSSYNSPLHF	TRBV13	TRBJ1-6	NA	NA
TGCGCCAGCAGCCAAGTCTTCGGAGGTTCTAACTATGGCTACACCTTC	CASSQVFGGSNYGYTF	TRBV4-1	TRBJ1-2	NA	NA
TGTGCCAGCAGCCCCTTGCACAGCGGGGTAGACACCGGGGAGCTGTTTTTT	CASSPLHSGVDTGELFF	TRBV3-1/TRBV3-2	TRBJ2-2	NA	TRBD2
TGCGCCAGCACCCGTACAGGGAATGAAAAACTGTTTTTT	CASTRTGNEKLFF	TRBV5-1	TRBJ1-4	NA	NA
TGCAGCGTTGAAGAGTACGAGGAGCAGTACTTC	CSVEEYEEQYF	TRBV29-1	TRBJ2-7	NA	NA
TGTGCCACCAGTGATTTGGCGGACAGGGATCCCTATGGCTACACCTTC	CATSDLADRDPYGYTF	TRBV24-1	TRBJ1-2	NA	TRBD1
TGTGCCAGTAGTTCCGGAGAGGGGGCGGACATTCAGTACTTC	CASSSGEGADIQYF	TRBV19	TRBJ2-4	NA	TRBD1
TGCGCCAGCAGCGTTGGGGCTAGCGGCCCCCAAGAGACCCAGTACTTC	CASSVGASGPQETQYF	TRBV5-1	TRBJ2-5	NA	TRBD2
TGTGCCAGCAGCTTAGCGGTCGGACAGACTTACTATGGCTACACCTTC	CASSLAVGQTYYGYTF	TRBV7-2	TRBJ1-2	NA	NA
TGCAGCGCCACCCCGGGACAGGGTTTCGATGAGCAGTTCTTC	CSATPGQGFDEQFF	TRBV29-1	TRBJ2-1	NA	TRBD1
TGCGCCAGCAGCTTGCAGGATGGGCTCTATGGCTACACCTTC	CASSLQDGLYGYTF	TRBV5-1	TRBJ1-2	NA	NA
TGTGCCACCAGCAGAGATTTCACTAGCGGGTCGCAATACAATGAGCAGTTCTTC	CATSRDFTSGSQYNEQFF	TRBV15	TRBJ2-1	NA	TRBD2
TGTGCCAGCAGTGTGGGGCCAGGGGCGGAAGAGACCCAGTACTTC	CASSVGPGAEETQYF	TRBV2	TRBJ2-5	NA	NA
TGTGCCAGCAGCTCCCTCCTACGAGAGACCCAGTACTTC	CASSSLLRETQYF	TRBV7-8	TRBJ2-5	NA	NA
TGTGCCAGCAGCTTAGAAGAATGGCAGAATGAGCAGTTCTTC	CASSLEEWQNEQFF	TRBV11-2	TRBJ2-1	NA	NA
TGTGCCAGCAGTGGGGACTTGTGGGGGACCGTAACCTCCTACGAGCAGTACTTC	CASSGDLWGTVTSYEQYF	TRBV6-1	TRBJ2-7	NA	NA
TGCGCCAGCAGCCAAGTCCGGGGACAGGGTTCCGGGGAGCTGTTTTTT	CASSQVRGQGSGELFF	TRBV4-1	TRBJ2-2	NA	TRBD1
TGCAGTGCTCGCCCCGGCTATGGCTACACCTTC	CSARPGYGYTF	TRBV20-1	TRBJ1-2	few	NA
TGTGCCAGCAGCATTGGACACCGCACAGATACGCAGTATTTT	CASSIGHRTDTQYF	TRBV5-4	TRBJ2-3	NA	NA
TGTGCCACCAGTGACGCCGAGTTCTATGGCTACACCTTC	CATSDAEFYGYTF	TRBV24-1	TRBJ1-2	NA	NA
TGCGCCAGCAGCTCGGGGTCAGGGAACACCGGGGAGCTGTTTTTT	CASSSGSGNTGELFF	TRBV5-1	TRBJ2-2	NA	NA
TGCGCCAGCAGCTTGGGACAGACAAATGAGCAGTTCTTC	CASSLGQTNEQFF	TRBV5-1	TRBJ2-1	NA	NA
TGTGCCAGCAGTTTAAGGACAGGCTCGAATTCACCCCTCCACTTT	CASSLRTGSNSPLHF	TRBV27	TRBJ1-6	NA	TRBD1
TGTGCCAGTAGTATAGAGGGGGGACAGCCGAATTCACCCCTCCACTTT	CASSIEGGQPNSPLHF	TRBV19	TRBJ1-6	NA	TRBD1
TGTGCCAGCAGCTTAGACCACAGGATTATAGGCAATCAGCCCCAGCATTTT	CASSLDHRIIGNQPQHF	TRBV7-8	TRBJ1-5	NA	NA
TGTGCCAGCAGCCAAGCGGGACAACAAGAGACCCAGTACTTC	CASSQAGQQETQYF	TRBV4-2	TRBJ2-5	NA	NA
TGTGCCAGCAGCTTACCCGGACAGGGAAGTCCCTCTAACTATGGCTACACCTTC	CASSLPGQGSPSNYGYTF	TRBV7-3	TRBJ1-2	NA	TRBD1
TGTGCCAGCAGTGCAATCGTAGGACAGGGGGACACTGAAGCTTTCTTT	CASSAIVGQGDTEAFF	TRBV6-1	TRBJ1-1	NA	TRBD1
TGTGCCAGCAGCCAAGTTTCAGGGTTTCTCCCCCAGCATTTT	CASSQVSGFLPQHF	TRBV4-2	TRBJ1-5	NA	NA
TGTGCCAGCAGTTACTCCGGCAGGGGGGCTAACTATGGCTACACCTTC	CASSYSGRGANYGYTF	TRBV6-6	TRBJ1-2	NA	TRBD1
TGTGCCAGCAGCTTGGTTCCCCCAGACACTGAAGCTTTCTTT	CASSLVPPDTEAFF	TRBV5-5	TRBJ1-1	NA	NA
TGTGCCAGTCGCTCAAGCGGGGGCACAGATACGCAGTATTTT	CASRSSGGTDTQYF	TRBV19	TRBJ2-3	NA	TRBD2
TGCAGCGTTGATGCCACAGTAGCGAACACAGATACGCAGTATTTT	CSVDATVANTDTQYF	TRBV29-1	TRBJ2-3	NA	NA
TGTGCCAGCAGCCAAGAAGGGGACAGAACGGGCGGCTACACCTTC	CASSQEGDRTGGYTF	TRBV3-1/TRBV3-2	TRBJ1-2	NA	TRBD1